This TCR beta chain was identified during a study of blood T cell repertoires in COVID-19. There are 15 residues in the CDR3. The V and J ends lost 8 bases and 4 bases respectively, with 20 bases between them. Germline values: CDR1 SGHTA, CDR2 FQGNSA. Methods used by the authors: How many nucleated cells were present was estimated from reference gene primer amplification. Assay used: immunoSEQ multiplex PCR; TCRdb lists only in-frame clones, some missing. V, J and clone size were drawn from that table, and D and trimming were deduced from the DNA. The sample includes about 100,000 clones, just under 85% of them seen just once.

Sequenced sample: peripheral blood. The chain employs TRBV7-2 and TRBJ1-2; D ambiguous. The source is a woman older than 75 with active or convalescent COVID-19. For the CDR3, the DNA is TGTGCCAGCCACAGTCCTAATGACCTTAGCTATGGCTACACCTTC. Translated, it gives CASHSPNDLSYGYTF.